This T cell receptor (beta chain) comes out of a study of cytomegalovirus exposure and HLA in healthy donors. Study-wide results and caveats: The CMV antigen specificity of a few CMV-associated chains was confirmed through in vitro analysis. Cytomegalovirus association was assigned to about 150 TCR beta chains.

The table lists this clone with a count of one. No antigen is known for it. Germline trimming cut 3 bases from V and 2 bases from J; bases unmatched to any gene: 3. Germline V gives CDR1 MNHEY, CDR2 SMNVEV (reference sequence). This CDR3 is 14 amino acids long. The PCR had 60 Vbeta and 13 Jbeta primers. Repertoires were generated with immunoSEQ multiplex PCR, while TCRdb's copy carries only in-frame clones and drops some. The data show over 140,000 clones, 70% to 85% seen once. The chain joins TRBV27 to TRBJ2-7, with TRBD2 matching over 8 bases. The receptor comes from a man aged 25-45 years in good health and CMV-seropositive. Sample: PBMCs. CDR3 DNA: TGTGCCAGCAGTTTTGGCGGGGGGACCTACGAGCAGTACTTC. This gives the protein CASSFGGGTYEQYF.